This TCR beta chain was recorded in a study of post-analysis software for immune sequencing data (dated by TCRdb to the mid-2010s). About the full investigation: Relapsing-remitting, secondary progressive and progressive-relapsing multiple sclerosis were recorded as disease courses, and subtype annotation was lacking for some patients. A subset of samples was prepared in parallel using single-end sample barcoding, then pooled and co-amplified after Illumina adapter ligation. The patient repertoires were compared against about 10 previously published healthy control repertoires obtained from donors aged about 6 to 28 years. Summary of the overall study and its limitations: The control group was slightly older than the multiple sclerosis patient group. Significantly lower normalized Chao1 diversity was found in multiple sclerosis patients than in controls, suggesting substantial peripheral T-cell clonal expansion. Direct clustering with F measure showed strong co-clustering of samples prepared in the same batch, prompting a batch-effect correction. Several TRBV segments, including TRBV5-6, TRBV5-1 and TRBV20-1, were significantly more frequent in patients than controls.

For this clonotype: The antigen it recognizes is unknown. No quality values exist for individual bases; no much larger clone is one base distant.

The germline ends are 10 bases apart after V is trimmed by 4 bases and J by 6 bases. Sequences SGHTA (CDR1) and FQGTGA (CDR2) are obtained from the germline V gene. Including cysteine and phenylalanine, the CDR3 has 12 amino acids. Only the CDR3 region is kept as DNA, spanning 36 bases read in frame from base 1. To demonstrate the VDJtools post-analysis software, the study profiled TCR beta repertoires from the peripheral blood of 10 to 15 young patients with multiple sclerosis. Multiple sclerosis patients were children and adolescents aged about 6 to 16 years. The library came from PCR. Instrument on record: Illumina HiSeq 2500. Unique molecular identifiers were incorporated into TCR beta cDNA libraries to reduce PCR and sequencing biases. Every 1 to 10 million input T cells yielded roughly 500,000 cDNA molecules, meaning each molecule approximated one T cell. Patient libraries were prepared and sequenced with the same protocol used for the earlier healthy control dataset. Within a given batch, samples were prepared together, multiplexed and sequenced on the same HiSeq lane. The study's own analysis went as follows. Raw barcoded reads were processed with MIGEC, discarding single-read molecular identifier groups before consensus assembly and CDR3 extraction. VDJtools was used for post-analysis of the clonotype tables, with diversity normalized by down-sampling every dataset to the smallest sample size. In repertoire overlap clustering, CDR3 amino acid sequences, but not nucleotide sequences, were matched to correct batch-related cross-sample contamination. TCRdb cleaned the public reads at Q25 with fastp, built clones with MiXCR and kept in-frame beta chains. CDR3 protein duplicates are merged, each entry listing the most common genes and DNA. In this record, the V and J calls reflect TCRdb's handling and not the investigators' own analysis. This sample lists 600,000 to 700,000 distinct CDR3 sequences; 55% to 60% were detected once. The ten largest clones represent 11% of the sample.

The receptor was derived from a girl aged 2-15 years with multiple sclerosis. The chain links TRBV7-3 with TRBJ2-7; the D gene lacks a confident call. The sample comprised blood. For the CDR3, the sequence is CASSSPGGEQYF. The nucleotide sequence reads TGTGCCAGCAGCTCACCGGGCGGCGAGCAGTACTTC. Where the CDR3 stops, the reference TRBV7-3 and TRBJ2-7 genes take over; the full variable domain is GAGVSQTPSNKVTEKGKYVELRCDPISGHTALYWYRQSLGQGPEFLIYFQGTGAADDSGLPNDRFFAVRPEGSVSTLKIQRTERGDSAVYLCASSSPGGEQYFGPGTRLTVT.